Reported below is one T cell receptor beta chain. Its antigen is unknown. This sample was taken from a study of cytomegalovirus exposure and HLA in healthy donors. Overall study results and limits: For most TCR beta V segments, an earlier analysis put the productive rate at about 87% or about 30% of the time.

Use of 60 Vbeta and 13 Jbeta primers characterized the PCR. Per the original data handling: Tens of millions of unique TCR beta chains, roughly 11 million of them shared, were counted by a later analysis. Repertoires were generated with immunoSEQ multiplex PCR, while TCRdb's copy carries only in-frame clones and drops some. D and trimming come from the DNA, and the V and J calls and clone size come from that table. The table lists over 65,000 clones, over 75% of them singletons. Per the germline V gene, CDR1 is MNHEY and CDR2 is SMNVEV (reference sequence). Trimming cost V 4 bases and J 5 bases; bases outside gene matches: 7. This CDR3 spans 15 amino acids.

The rearrangement links TRBV27 to TRBJ2-2, with 7 bases that match TRBD1. The clonotype originates from a human donor in good health. The specimen sequenced was PBMCs. The DNA for the CDR3 is TGTGCCAGCAGTTCGCGACAGGGTGTAACCGGGGAGCTGTTTTTT. Amino acids: CASSSRQGVTGELFF.